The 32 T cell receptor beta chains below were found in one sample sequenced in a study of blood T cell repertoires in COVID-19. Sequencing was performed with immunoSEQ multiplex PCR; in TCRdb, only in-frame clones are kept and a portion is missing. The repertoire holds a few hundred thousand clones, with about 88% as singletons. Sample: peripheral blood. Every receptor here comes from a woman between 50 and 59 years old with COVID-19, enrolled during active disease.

The CDR3 loop is CATPGQGLMGETQYF. CDR3 DNA: TGTGCCACACCCGGACAGGGGCTTATGGGAGAGACCCAGTACTTC. V and J are TRBV24-1 and TRBJ2-5; 9 bases align to TRBD1. Losses at the gene ends were 10 bases for V and 4 bases for J; bases not matched to a gene: 12. This CDR3 is 15 amino acids long. Germline V gene data show CDR1 as KGHDR and CDR2 as SFDVKD.

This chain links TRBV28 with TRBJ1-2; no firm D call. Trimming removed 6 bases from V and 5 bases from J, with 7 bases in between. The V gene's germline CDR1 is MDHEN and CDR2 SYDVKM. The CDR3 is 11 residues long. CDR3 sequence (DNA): TGTGCCAGCAGAGGAGGGTATGGCTACACCTTC. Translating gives CASRGGYGYTF.

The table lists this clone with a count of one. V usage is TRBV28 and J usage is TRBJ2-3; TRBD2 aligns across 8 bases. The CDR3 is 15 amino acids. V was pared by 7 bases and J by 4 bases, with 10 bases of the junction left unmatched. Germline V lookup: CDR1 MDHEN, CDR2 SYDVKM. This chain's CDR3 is CASTPGRGGADTQYF. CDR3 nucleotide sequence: TGTGCCAGCACCCCCGGCCGGGGGGGCGCAGATACGCAGTATTTT.

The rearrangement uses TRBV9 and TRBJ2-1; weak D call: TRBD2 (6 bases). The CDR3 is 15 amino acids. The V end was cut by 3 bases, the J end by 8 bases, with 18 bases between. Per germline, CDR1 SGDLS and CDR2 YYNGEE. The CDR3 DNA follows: TGTGCCAGCAGCGCCAGTGGGGGGTTTGTCGATGAGCAGTTCTTC. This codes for CASSASGGFVDEQFF.

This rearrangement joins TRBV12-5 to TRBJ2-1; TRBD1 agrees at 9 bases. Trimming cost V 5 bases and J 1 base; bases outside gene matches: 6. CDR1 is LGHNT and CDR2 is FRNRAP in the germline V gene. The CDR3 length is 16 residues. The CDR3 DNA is TGTGCTAGTGGTAAGCCCGGACAGGGGTCCTACAATGAGCAGTTCTTC. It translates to CASGKPGQGSYNEQFF.

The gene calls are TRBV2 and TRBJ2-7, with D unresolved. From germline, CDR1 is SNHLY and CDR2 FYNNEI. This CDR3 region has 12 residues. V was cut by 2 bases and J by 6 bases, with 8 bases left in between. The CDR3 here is CASSESGLEQYV. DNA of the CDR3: TGTGCCAGCAGTGAATCAGGTCTCGAGCAGTACGTC.

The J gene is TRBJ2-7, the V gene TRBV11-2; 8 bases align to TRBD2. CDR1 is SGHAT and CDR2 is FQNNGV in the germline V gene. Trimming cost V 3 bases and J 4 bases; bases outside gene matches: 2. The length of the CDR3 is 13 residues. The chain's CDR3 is CASSFGGGYEQYF. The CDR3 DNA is TGTGCCAGCAGCTTCGGGGGGGGTTACGAGCAGTACTTC.

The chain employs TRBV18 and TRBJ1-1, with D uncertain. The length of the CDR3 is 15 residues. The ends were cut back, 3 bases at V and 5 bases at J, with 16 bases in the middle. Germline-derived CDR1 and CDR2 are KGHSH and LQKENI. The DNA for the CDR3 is TGTGCCAGCTCACCGGAGGACCCGAGGGAGACTGAAGCTTTCTTT. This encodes CASSPEDPRETEAFF.

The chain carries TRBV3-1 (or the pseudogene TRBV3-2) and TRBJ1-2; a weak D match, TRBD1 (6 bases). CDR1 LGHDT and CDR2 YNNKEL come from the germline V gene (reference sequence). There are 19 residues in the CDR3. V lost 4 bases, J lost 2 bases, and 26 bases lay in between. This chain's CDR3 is CASSPESWGPPSPNYGYTF. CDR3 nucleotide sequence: TGTGCCAGCAGCCCAGAATCGTGGGGGCCCCCCTCCCCCAACTATGGCTACACCTTC.

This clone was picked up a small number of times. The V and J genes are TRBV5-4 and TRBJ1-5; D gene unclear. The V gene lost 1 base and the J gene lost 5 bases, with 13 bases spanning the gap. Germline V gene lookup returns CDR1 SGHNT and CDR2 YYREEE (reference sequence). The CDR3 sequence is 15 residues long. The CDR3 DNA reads TGTGCCAGCAGCTTGAGCCCTTCCGGGGATCAGCCCCAGCATTTT. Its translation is CASSLSPSGDQPQHF.

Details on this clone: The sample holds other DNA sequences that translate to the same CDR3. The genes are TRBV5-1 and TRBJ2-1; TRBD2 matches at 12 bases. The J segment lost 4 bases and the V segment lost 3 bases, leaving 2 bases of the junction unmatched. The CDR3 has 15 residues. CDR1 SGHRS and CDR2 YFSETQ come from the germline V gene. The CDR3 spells CASSSGLAGYNEQFF. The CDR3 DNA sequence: TGCGCCAGCAGCTCAGGACTAGCGGGGTACAATGAGCAGTTCTTC.

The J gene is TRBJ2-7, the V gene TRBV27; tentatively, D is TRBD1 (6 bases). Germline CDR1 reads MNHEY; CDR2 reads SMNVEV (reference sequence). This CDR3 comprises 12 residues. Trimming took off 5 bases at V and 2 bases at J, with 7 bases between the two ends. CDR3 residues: CASSGQTYEQYF. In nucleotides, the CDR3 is TGTGCCAGCAGTGGACAGACCTACGAGCAGTACTTC.

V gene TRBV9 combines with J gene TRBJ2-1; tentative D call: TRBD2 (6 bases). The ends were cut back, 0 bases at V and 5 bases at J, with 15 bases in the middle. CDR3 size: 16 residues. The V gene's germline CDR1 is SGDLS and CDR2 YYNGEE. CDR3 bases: TGTGCCAGCAGCGTAGCCTCGGGACTCCGCGACAATGAGCAGTTCTTC. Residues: CASSVASGLRDNEQFF.

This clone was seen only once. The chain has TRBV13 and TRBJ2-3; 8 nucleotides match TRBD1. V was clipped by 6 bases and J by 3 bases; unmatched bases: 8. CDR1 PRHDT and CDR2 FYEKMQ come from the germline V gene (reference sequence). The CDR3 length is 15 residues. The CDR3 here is CASSPLQGGTDTQYF. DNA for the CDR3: TGTGCCAGCAGTCCCTTACAGGGGGGAACAGATACGCAGTATTTT.

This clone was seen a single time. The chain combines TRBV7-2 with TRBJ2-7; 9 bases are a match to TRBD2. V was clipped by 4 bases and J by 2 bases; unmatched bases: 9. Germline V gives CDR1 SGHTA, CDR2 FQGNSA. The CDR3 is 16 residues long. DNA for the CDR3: TGTGCCAGCAGCTCGGGAGGACTAGCGTACGCCTACGAGCAGTACGTC. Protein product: CASSSGGLAYAYEQYV.

CDR3 sequence reads: CATSRESRGVEKLFF. CDR3 DNA: TGTGCCACCAGCAGAGAAAGTCGGGGTGTGGAAAAACTGTTTTTT. This rearrangement joins TRBV15 to TRBJ1-4; D not resolved. CDR3 size: 15 residues. The V end was cut by 0 bases, the J end by 8 bases, with 13 bases between. The V gene's germline CDR1 is LNHNV and CDR2 YYDKDF (reference sequence).

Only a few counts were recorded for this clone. CDR3 amino acids: CASSRAGVDYGYTF. The CDR3 coding sequence is TGTGCCAGCAGCCGGGCAGGGGTGGACTATGGCTACACCTTC. The chain has TRBV7-2 and TRBJ1-2; D may be TRBD1 (6 bases). V lost 5 bases, J lost 3 bases, and 13 bases lay in between. The CDR3 contains 14 residues. Per the germline V gene, CDR1 is SGHTA and CDR2 is FQGNSA.

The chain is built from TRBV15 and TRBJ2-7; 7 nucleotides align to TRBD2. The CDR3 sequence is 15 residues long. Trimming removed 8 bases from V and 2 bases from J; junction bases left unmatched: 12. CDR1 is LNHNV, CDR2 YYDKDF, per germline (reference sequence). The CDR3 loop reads CATGEGLAVTYEQYV. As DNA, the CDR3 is TGTGCCACCGGGGAAGGGCTAGCGGTTACCTACGAGCAGTACGTC.

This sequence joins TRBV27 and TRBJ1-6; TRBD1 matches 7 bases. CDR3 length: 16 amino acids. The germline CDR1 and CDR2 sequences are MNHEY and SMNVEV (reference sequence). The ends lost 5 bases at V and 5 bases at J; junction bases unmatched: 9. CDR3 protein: CASSPSPGQNNSPLHF. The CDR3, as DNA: TGTGCCAGCAGTCCTTCTCCGGGACAGAATAATTCACCCCTCCACTTT.

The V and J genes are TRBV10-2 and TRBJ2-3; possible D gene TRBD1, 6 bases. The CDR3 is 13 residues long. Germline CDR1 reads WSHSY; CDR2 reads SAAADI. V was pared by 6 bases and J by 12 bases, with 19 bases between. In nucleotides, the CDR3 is TGCGCCAGCAGCCCCTCCCCTTCAGGGGTTCAGTATTTT. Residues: CASSPSPSGVQYF.

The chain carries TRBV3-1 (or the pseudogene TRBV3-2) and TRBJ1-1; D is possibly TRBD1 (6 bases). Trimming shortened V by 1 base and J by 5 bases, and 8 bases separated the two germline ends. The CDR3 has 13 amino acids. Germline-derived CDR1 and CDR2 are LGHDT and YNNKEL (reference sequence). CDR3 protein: CASSQGTGTEAFF. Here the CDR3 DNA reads TGTGCCAGCAGCCAAGGTACAGGGACTGAAGCTTTCTTT.

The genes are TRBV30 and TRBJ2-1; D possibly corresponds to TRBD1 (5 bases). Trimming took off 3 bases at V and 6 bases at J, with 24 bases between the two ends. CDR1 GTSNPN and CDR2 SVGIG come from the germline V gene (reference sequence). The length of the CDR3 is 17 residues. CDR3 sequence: CAWSGGATDLGSNEQFF. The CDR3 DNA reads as TGTGCCTGGAGCGGCGGTGCGACAGACCTCGGTAGCAATGAGCAGTTCTTC.

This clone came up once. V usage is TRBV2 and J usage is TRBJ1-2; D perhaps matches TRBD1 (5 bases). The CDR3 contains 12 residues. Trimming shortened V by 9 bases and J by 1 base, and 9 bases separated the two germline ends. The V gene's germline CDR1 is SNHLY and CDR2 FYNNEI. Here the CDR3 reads CARRGVNYGYTF. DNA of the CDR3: TGTGCCAGGCGGGGGGTTAACTATGGCTACACCTTC.

CDR3 sequence: CATSERQGAKNIQYF. CDR3 sequence (DNA): TGTGCCACCAGTGAACGACAGGGGGCCAAAAACATTCAGTACTTC. V is TRBV24-1 and J is TRBJ2-4, with 8 bases matching TRBD1. CDR3 length: 15 residues. Germline assignment: CDR1 KGHDR and CDR2 SFDVKD. V lost 4 bases, J lost 1 base, and 2 bases stayed unmatched.

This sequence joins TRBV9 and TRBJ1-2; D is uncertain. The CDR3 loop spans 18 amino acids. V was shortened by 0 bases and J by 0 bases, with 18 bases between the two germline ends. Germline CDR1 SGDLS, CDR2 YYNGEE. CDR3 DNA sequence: TGTGCCAGCAGCGTAGTAGAGGAGGACTGGGGAGCTAACTATGGCTACACCTTC. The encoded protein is CASSVVEEDWGANYGYTF.

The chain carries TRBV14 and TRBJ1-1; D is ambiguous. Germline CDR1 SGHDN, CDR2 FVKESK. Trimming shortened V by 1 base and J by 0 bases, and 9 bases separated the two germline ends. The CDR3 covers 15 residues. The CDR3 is CASSQVRPMNTEAFF. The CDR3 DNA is TGTGCCAGCAGCCAAGTACGCCCTATGAACACTGAAGCTTTCTTT.

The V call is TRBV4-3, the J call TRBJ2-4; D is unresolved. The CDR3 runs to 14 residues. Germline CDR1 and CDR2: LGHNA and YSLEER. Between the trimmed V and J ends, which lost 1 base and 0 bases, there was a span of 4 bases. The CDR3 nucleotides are TGCGCCAGCAGCCAAGGAGTAGCCAAAAACATTCAGTACTTC. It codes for CASSQGVAKNIQYF.

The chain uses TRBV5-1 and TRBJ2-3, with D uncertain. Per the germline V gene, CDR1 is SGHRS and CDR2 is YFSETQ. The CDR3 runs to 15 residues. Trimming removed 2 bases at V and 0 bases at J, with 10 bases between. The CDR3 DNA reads TGCGCCAGCAGCTTAGGTATCGGGAGCACAGATACGCAGTATTTT. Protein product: CASSLGIGSTDTQYF.

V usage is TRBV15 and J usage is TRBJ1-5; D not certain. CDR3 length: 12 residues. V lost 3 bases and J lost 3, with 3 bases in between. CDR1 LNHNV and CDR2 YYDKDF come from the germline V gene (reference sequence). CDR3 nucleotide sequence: TGTGCCACCAGCAGTTACAATCAGCCCCAGCATTTT. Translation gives CATSSYNQPQHF. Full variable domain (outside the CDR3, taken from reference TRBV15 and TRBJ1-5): DAMVIQNPRYQVTQFGKPVTLSCSQTLNHNVMYWYQQKSSQAPKLLFHYYDKDFNNEADTPDNFQSRRPNTSFCFLDIRSPGLGDTAMYLCATSSYNQPQHFGDGTRLSIL.

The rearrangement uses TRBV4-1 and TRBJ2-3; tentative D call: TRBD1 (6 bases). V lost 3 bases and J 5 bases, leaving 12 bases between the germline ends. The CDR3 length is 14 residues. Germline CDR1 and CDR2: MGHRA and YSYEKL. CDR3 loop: CASSQWTARDTQYF. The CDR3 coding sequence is TGCGCCAGCAGCCAGTGGACAGCCCGAGATACGCAGTATTTT.

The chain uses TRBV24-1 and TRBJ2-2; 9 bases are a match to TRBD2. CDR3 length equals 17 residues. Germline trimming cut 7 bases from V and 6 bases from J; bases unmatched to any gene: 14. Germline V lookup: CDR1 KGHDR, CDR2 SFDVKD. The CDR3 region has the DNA TGTGCCACCAGCCCCCCTAGTCCGGGACTAGCCCCCGGGGAGCTGTTTTTT. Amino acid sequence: CATSPPSPGLAPGELFF.

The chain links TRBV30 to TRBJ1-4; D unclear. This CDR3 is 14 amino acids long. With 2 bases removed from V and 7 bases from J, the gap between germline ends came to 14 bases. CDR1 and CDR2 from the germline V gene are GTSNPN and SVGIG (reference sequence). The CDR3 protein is CAWSFTLGSEKLFF. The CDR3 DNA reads TGTGCCTGGAGTTTTACCCTAGGGAGTGAAAAACTGTTTTTT.